This record concerns one T cell receptor beta chain sequence. Its specificity is unknown. The entry originates in a study of CD8 T cells in Susac syndrome. General study findings and limits: The relatively small number of individuals in the TCR sequencing and HLA analysis was acknowledged by the study.

High-throughput TCR beta sequencing covered peripheral CD8+ and CD4+ T cells. It was negative isolation that provided the CD8+ and CD4+ T cells, whereas TEMRA cells were enriched by FACS. RNA in amounts of roughly 0.5 to 1 ug was reverse transcribed with random hexamers. Amplification of TCR beta CDR3 spanned 54 Vbeta and 13 Jbeta via immunoSEQ multiplex PCR. TCRdb reprocessed the immunoSEQ multiplex PCR reads with MiXCR, giving one entry per CDR3 protein. Here the sample spans 200,000 to 250,000 distinct CDR3 sequences, approximately 95% being singletons. The germline V gene has CDR1 KGHSH and CDR2 LQKENI. V gave up 3 bases and J gave up 5 bases, with 13 bases separating them. This CDR3 spans 14 amino acids.

The chain couples TRBV18 to TRBJ1-1; no reliable D call. The clonotype originates from a human donor with multiple sclerosis. Specimen: CD4+ T cells from PBMCs. CDR3 sequence (DNA): TGTGCCAGCTCACCGGGGAGGAGTGAAACTGAAGCTTTCTTT. Its protein product is CASSPGRSETEAFF.